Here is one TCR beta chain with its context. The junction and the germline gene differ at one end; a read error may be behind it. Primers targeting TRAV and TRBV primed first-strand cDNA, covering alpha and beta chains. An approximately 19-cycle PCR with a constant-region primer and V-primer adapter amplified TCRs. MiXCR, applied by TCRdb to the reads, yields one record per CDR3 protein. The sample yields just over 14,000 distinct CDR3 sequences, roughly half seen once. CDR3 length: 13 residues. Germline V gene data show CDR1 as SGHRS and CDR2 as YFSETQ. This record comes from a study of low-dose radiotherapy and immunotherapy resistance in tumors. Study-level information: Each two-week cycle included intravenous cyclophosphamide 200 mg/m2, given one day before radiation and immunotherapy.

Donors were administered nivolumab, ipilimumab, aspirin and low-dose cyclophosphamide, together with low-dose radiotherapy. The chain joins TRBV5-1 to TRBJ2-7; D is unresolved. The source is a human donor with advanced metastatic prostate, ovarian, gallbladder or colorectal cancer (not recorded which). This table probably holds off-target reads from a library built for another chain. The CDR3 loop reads CASSLPDFYEQYF. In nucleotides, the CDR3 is TGTGCCAGCAGCTTGCCAGATTTCTACGAGCAGTACTTC.